Given below is one T cell receptor beta chain in context. Libraries were prepared by immunoSEQ multiplex PCR; TCRdb keeps only in-frame clonotypes and omits some of them. The table includes about 36,000 clones, more than 75% detected once. This sample is drawn from a study of OX40 agonist ivuxolimab in advanced cancers. The sequence derives from an adult with an advanced solid tumor such as melanoma, head and neck, liver or kidney cancer. The source material was CD4+ or CD8+ T cells sorted from blood, sampled in a trial of the OX40 agonist ivuxolimab.

This chain's CDR3 is CASSLKGLAGIYNEQFF. The CDR3 DNA reads TGTGCCAGCAGTCTGAAAGGATTAGCGGGCATATACAATGAGCAGTTCTTC. The chain carries TRBV2 and TRBJ2-1; TRBD2 aligns across 7 bases. The CDR3 has 17 amino acids. CDR1 is SNHLY and CDR2 is FYNNEI in the germline V gene. J was trimmed by 4 bases and V by 5 bases; bases with no gene match: 14.